A single sample is the source of the 20 T cell receptor beta chains below, sequenced in a study of CD8 T cells in ankylosing spondylitis. TCRdb re-analysed the 5' RACE reads in MiXCR, keeping a single row per CDR3 protein. There are just under 350,000 distinct CDR3 sequences in the sample; 14% to 15% occur only once, and about 1% lies in the top ten. The sequenced sample was blood, either unsorted or a sorted T cell fraction (not recorded which). The source of these receptors is a male donor with ankylosing spondylitis or in good health (not recorded which).

This clonotype was counted a few times. V usage is TRBV4-1 and J usage is TRBJ2-3, with D possibly being TRBD2 (5 bases). The germline V and J ends were trimmed by 7 bases and 0 bases, with 8 bases remaining between them. This CDR3 comprises 13 residues. CDR1 MGHRA and CDR2 YSYEKL come from the germline V gene. CDR3 nucleotides: TGCGCCAGCACCCGGACTAGCACAGATACGCAGTATTTT. Translation gives CASTRTSTDTQYF.

The chain combines TRBV5-1 with TRBJ2-5; TRBD1 or TRBD2 may be the D gene (5 bases each). CDR1 SGHRS and CDR2 YFSETQ come from the germline V gene. The CDR3 is 14 amino acids. Trimming removed 4 bases at V and 5 bases at J, with 15 bases between. CDR3 residues: CASSGGPRVETQYF. The DNA of the CDR3 is TGCGCCAGCAGCGGGGGACCCAGAGTCGAGACCCAGTACTTC.

This clonotype was counted only a few times. J is TRBJ1-4 and V is TRBV18, with a weak D call TRBD1 (5 bases). The CDR3 is made up of 15 amino acids. The germline CDR1 and CDR2 sequences are KGHSH and LQKENI. The ends were cut back, 5 bases at V and 0 bases at J, with 10 bases in the middle. The CDR3, as DNA: TGTGCCAGCTCATTTACAGGTGCAACTAATGAAAAACTGTTTTTT. This sequence encodes CASSFTGATNEKLFF.

The chain carries TRBV3-1 and TRBJ2-7, with D hard to call. Trimming took 8 bases from V and 3 from J, leaving 14 bases between them. Looked up from germline, CDR1 is LGHDT and CDR2 is YNNKEL (reference sequence). This CDR3 region has 13 residues. The CDR3 nucleotides are TGTGCCAGCGCTCCCGGGCCCTACTACGAGCAGTACTTC. Translating gives CASAPGPYYEQYF.

The J gene is TRBJ2-3, the V gene TRBV27; 14 bases agree with TRBD2. V trimming: 6 bases; J trimming: 5 bases; junction bases outside the gene matches: 10. The CDR3 is 17 amino acids. Germline V gene lookup returns CDR1 MNHEY and CDR2 SMNVEV (reference sequence). The chain's CDR3 is CASSQRTSGRMKDTQYF. In DNA form, the CDR3 reads TGTGCCAGCAGCCAAAGGACTAGCGGGAGGATGAAAGATACGCAGTATTTT.

This clonotype was seen more than once but under ten times. The chain carries TRBV6-2 or TRBV6-3 and TRBJ2-1; D is undetermined. The CDR3 covers 12 residues. Looked up from germline, CDR1 is MNHEY and CDR2 is SVGEGT. V lost 6 bases, J lost 6 bases, and 9 bases lay in between. CDR3 nucleotides: TGTGCCAGCAGCCCCCCTAGCAATGAGCAGTTCTTC. Protein: CASSPPSNEQFF.

This clonotype was counted between two and nine times. The chain has TRBV4-1 and TRBJ2-3; TRBD2 matches at 9 bases. The CDR3 contains 16 residues. V trimming: 3 bases; J trimming: 3 bases; junction bases outside the gene matches: 7. In germline, CDR1 is MGHRA, CDR2 YSYEKL. The CDR3 DNA is TGCGCCAGCAGCCATGGACTAGCGAGTGGTACAGATACGCAGTATTTT. Translating gives CASSHGLASGTDTQYF.

This chain connects TRBV20-1 to TRBJ2-5, with TRBD2 matching 10 bases. The CDR3 has 13 residues. The ends lost 5 bases at V and 5 bases at J; junction bases unmatched: 5. Germline-derived CDR1 and CDR2 are DFQATT and SNEGSKA (reference sequence). The DNA for the CDR3 is TGCAGTGCTCAGCGGGGGGGCTCGGAGACCCAGTACTTC. Protein sequence: CSAQRGGSETQYF.

This clonotype was seen more than once but under ten times. The chain employs TRBV20-1 and TRBJ2-4; TRBD1 aligns across 10 bases. J gave up 6 bases and V 4 bases, and 6 bases lay outside the gene matches. CDR3 size: 14 residues. CDR1 and CDR2 (germline): DFQATT, SNEGSKA (reference sequence). The CDR3 bases are TGCAGTGCTAACGACAGGGGGCCGATAAACATTCAGTACTTC. Protein: CSANDRGPINIQYF.

The chain has TRBV5-5 and TRBJ1-4, with TRBD1 matching over 10 bases. The junction had 5 bases not matched to a gene; V was cut back by 4 bases and J by 8 bases. The CDR3 runs 14 residues. Germline assignment: CDR1 SGHKS and CDR2 YYEKEE (reference sequence). The CDR3 bases are TGTGCCAGCAGCCGGGACAGGGGAGTAGAAAAACTGTTTTTT. It encodes CASSRDRGVEKLFF. Looking up the rest from reference TRBV5-5 and TRBJ1-4 gives the full variable domain: DAGVTQSPTHLIKTRGQQVTLRCSPISGHKSVSWYQQVLGQGPQFIFQYYEKEERGRGNFPDRFSARQFPNYSSELNVNALLLGDSALYLCASSRDRGVEKLFFGSGTQLSVL.

The V and J genes are TRBV29-1 and TRBJ1-2; a possible D gene is TRBD1 (6 bases). The V gene's germline CDR1 is SQVTM and CDR2 ANQGSEA. Trimming took 3 bases from V and 5 from J, leaving 13 bases between them. This CDR3 has 13 residues. The CDR3 region has the DNA TGCAGCGTTGATAAGGGGGAGGTATATGGCTACACCTTC. Protein: CSVDKGEVYGYTF.

This chain joins TRBV10-3 and TRBJ1-2, with D tentatively TRBD1 (5 bases). The CDR3 covers 15 residues. Trimming pared 8 bases from V and 7 bases from J, leaving 23 bases between. In germline, CDR1 is ENHRY, CDR2 SYGVKD. CDR3 protein: CAIRLALGEGTGYTF. Here the CDR3 DNA reads TGTGCCATCCGGCTGGCGTTGGGGGAGGGGACTGGCTACACCTTC.

This rearrangement joins TRBV9 to TRBJ2-5; 9 bases align to TRBD2. Germline lookup yields CDR1 SGDLS and CDR2 YYNGEE. CDR3 length: 15 amino acids. Trimming at V came to 3 bases and at J to 4 bases, leaving 7 bases not matched to a gene. The CDR3 spells CASSASGTWAETQYF. CDR3 sequence (DNA): TGTGCCAGCAGCGCTAGCGGGACATGGGCAGAGACCCAGTACTTC.

This clonotype came up many times. The chain employs TRBV20-1 and TRBJ2-7, with 7 bases aligning to TRBD2. The CDR3 is 14 amino acids. Germline loops: CDR1 DFQATT, CDR2 SNEGSKA (reference sequence). With 6 bases clipped from V and 0 bases from J, the junction kept 8 bases outside the gene matches. CDR3 sequence: CSAPLSGNSYEQYF. The CDR3 bases are TGCAGTGCCCCACTAAGCGGGAACTCCTACGAGCAGTACTTC.

There are many counts of this clonotype. The chain carries TRBV5-1 and TRBJ1-1; TRBD1 matches at 11 bases. The CDR3 covers 13 residues. Germline V gene lookup returns CDR1 SGHRS and CDR2 YFSETQ. With V trimmed by 8 bases and J by 3 bases, 3 bases remained unmatched. The DNA for the CDR3 is TGCGCCAGTGGACAGGGGGCGGACACTGAAGCTTTCTTT. Amino acids: CASGQGADTEAFF.

V usage is TRBV6-1 and J usage is TRBJ2-2, with D tentatively TRBD2 (6 bases). The CDR3 totals 13 residues. Trimming pared 9 bases from V and 4 bases from J, leaving 12 bases between. Germline CDR1 MNHNS, CDR2 SASEGT. CDR3 DNA: TGTGCCAGTGGACTAACCCCCACCGGGGAGCTGTTTTTT. Its translation is CASGLTPTGELFF.

This rearrangement joins TRBV9 to TRBJ1-3, with unresolved D. The CDR3 contains 13 residues. Per the germline V gene, CDR1 is SGDLS and CDR2 is YYNGEE. V lost 2 bases, J lost 3 bases, and 6 bases lay in between. This CDR3 reads CASSVEIGNTIYF. The DNA of the CDR3 is TGTGCCAGCAGCGTGGAAATTGGAAACACCATATATTTT.

This clonotype was observed a few times. V is TRBV2 and J is TRBJ2-7; 10 positions match TRBD1. The CDR3 has 14 residues. Germline V lookup: CDR1 SNHLY, CDR2 FYNNEI. V shed 4 bases and J 7 bases; nucleotides not matched to a gene: 7. CDR3 loop: CASSGGDRGWEQYF. The CDR3 DNA sequence: TGTGCCAGCAGTGGGGGGGACAGGGGATGGGAGCAGTACTTC.

This clonotype has more than one count but fewer than ten. The V and J genes are TRBV4-1 and TRBJ2-1; 7 positions match TRBD1. The V and J ends lost 2 bases and 0 bases, in that order; junction bases with no gene match: 4. Germline CDR1 reads MGHRA; CDR2 reads YSYEKL. The CDR3 is 16 residues long. The CDR3 DNA reads as TGCGCCAGCAGCCAACCTGGACAGGCCTCCTACAATGAGCAGTTCTTC. Amino acids: CASSQPGQASYNEQFF.

This clonotype was found a few times. V gene TRBV19 combines with J gene TRBJ1-1; 10 positions agree with TRBD1. Germline CDR1 is LNHDA and CDR2 is SQIVND (reference sequence). The CDR3 contains 16 residues. Germline trimming cut 3 bases from V and 4 bases from J; bases unmatched to any gene: 8. The DNA for the CDR3 is TGTGCCAGTAGTATGAGCGTCGGGACAGGGGTCACTGAAGCTTTCTTT. This translates into CASSMSVGTGVTEAFF.